A single sample gave rise to the 28 T cell receptor beta chains below, sequenced in a study of blood T cell repertoires in COVID-19. Profiled with immunoSEQ multiplex PCR; TCRdb holds only in-frame clones, not every one. The sample shows 30,000 to 40,000 clones, about 86% of them seen only once. The source material was peripheral blood. Receptors were obtained from an elderly woman with active or convalescent COVID-19.

In this sample, this clone turned up a few times. V is TRBV28 and J is TRBJ2-7, with 7 bases fitting TRBD2. V gave up 2 bases and J gave up 4 bases; unmatched junction bases: 5. This CDR3 has 14 residues. Germline CDR1 and CDR2: MDHEN and SYDVKM. CDR3 residues: CASSLSGVMYEQYF. The CDR3 region has the DNA TGTGCCAGCAGTTTAAGCGGGGTGATGTACGAGCAGTACTTC.

The rearrangement links TRBV19 to TRBJ1-2; maybe TRBD1 (6 bases). CDR3 length: 13 residues. From germline, CDR1 is LNHDA and CDR2 SQIVND (reference sequence). The ends were cut back, 6 bases at V and 3 bases at J, with 11 bases in the middle. The CDR3 sequence: CASRQGAYYGYTF. CDR3 nucleotide sequence: TGTGCCAGTAGACAGGGAGCCTACTATGGCTACACCTTC.

This clone was found a few times. The genes are TRBV3-1 (or the pseudogene TRBV3-2) and TRBJ2-1, with unresolved D. The CDR3 length is 11 residues. Trimming stripped 3 bases from V and 15 bases from J, with 12 bases between. Germline CDR1 reads LGHDT; CDR2 reads YNNKEL (reference sequence). DNA for the CDR3: TGTGCCAGCAGCCATAAGAGCTATCTGTTCTTC. The encoded protein is CASSHKSYLFF.

The chain links TRBV6-2 or TRBV6-3 to TRBJ1-1, with TRBD1 identical over 8 bases. The CDR3 has 14 residues. V was clipped by 2 bases and J by 6 bases; unmatched bases: 5. Germline values: CDR1 MNHEY, CDR2 SVGEGT. In DNA form, the CDR3 reads TGTGCCAGCAGTTACCCACAGGGGGAGTCTGAAGCTTTCTTT. Translation gives CASSYPQGESEAFF.

The genes are TRBV28 and TRBJ2-5; D call uncertain. V gave up 4 bases and J gave up 4 bases, with 13 bases separating them. This CDR3 has 14 residues. The germline V gene has CDR1 MDHEN and CDR2 SYDVKM. For the CDR3, the DNA is TGTGCCAGCAGTTCAACTACGACTGGAGAGACCCAGTACTTC. Translated, it gives CASSSTTTGETQYF.

This sequence joins TRBV5-1 and TRBJ1-5; 7 bases align to TRBD1. V shed 4 bases and J 5 bases; nucleotides not matched to a gene: 6. The CDR3 loop spans 14 amino acids. Germline V gene data show CDR1 as SGHRS and CDR2 as YFSETQ. CDR3: CASSLGQLDQPQHF. CDR3 DNA sequence: TGCGCCAGCAGCCTGGGACAGCTCGATCAGCCCCAGCATTTT.

V gene TRBV7-3 combines with J gene TRBJ2-5; TRBD1 agrees at 7 bases. The CDR3 totals 13 residues. Germline values: CDR1 SGHTA, CDR2 FQGTGA. The V gene end was trimmed by 5 bases and the J gene end by 2 bases; junction bases not matched to a gene: 2. CDR3 DNA: TGTGCCAGCAGCCAGGGACAGCAAGAGACCCAGTACTTC. Translation: CASSQGQQETQYF.

This clone was detected a few times. The rearrangement links TRBV3-1 (or the pseudogene TRBV3-2) to TRBJ1-1; D perhaps matches TRBD1 (6 bases). The germline gives CDR1 LGHDT, CDR2 YNNKEL (reference sequence). The CDR3 sequence is 13 residues long. Trimming shortened V by 3 bases and J by 1 base, and 6 bases separated the two germline ends. The CDR3 sequence is CASSQTGNTEAFF. The CDR3 DNA reads TGTGCCAGCAGCCAGACAGGGAACACTGAAGCTTTCTTT.

This clone was counted between two and nine times. This chain connects TRBV6-2 or TRBV6-3 to TRBJ1-5; 7 nucleotides align to TRBD1. The length of the CDR3 is 17 residues. J was trimmed by 7 bases and V by 0 bases; bases with no gene match: 12. Germline V gene lookup returns CDR1 MNHEY and CDR2 SVGEGT. CDR3 sequence reads: CASSYSPLTGDRQPQHF. The CDR3, as DNA: TGTGCCAGCAGTTACTCGCCACTTACAGGGGATCGGCAGCCCCAGCATTTT.

This chain links TRBV24-1 with TRBJ2-3; D not certain. The CDR3 sequence is 14 residues long. Germline-derived CDR1 and CDR2 are KGHDR and SFDVKD. The V and J ends lost 4 bases and 0 bases respectively, with 7 bases between them. Here the CDR3 reads CATSERTSTDTQYF. CDR3 bases: TGTGCCACCAGTGAGCGTACTAGCACAGATACGCAGTATTTT.

This sequence joins TRBV3-1 (or the pseudogene TRBV3-2) and TRBJ2-1; 13 nucleotides align to TRBD2. The CDR3 covers 18 residues. Germline V gene data show CDR1 as LGHDT and CDR2 as YNNKEL (reference sequence). V was clipped by 8 bases and J by 2 bases; unmatched bases: 12. The CDR3 spells CASERTSGRKTTYNEQFF. The CDR3 DNA is TGTGCCAGCGAGCGGACTAGCGGGAGAAAAACTACCTACAATGAGCAGTTCTTC.

J is TRBJ1-2 and V is TRBV18; D not certain. The CDR3 runs 14 residues. Trimming stripped 0 bases from V and 8 bases from J, with 13 bases between. CDR1 and CDR2 (germline): KGHSH, LQKENI. The CDR3 nucleotides are TGTGCCAGCTCACCACCCGGAGTAGGAGGGGGCTACACCTTC. It specifies CASSPPGVGGGYTF.

The V and J genes are TRBV7-2 and TRBJ2-2; 10 nucleotides agree with TRBD2. V lost 6 bases to trimming and J lost 7 bases; unmatched junction nucleotides: 8. Germline CDR1 and CDR2: SGHTA and FQGNSA. CDR3 size: 15 residues. This CDR3 reads CASSTGTSALGELFF. The CDR3, as DNA: TGTGCCAGCAGTACCGGGACTAGCGCCCTCGGGGAGCTGTTTTTT.

Comment on this clone: Other DNA sequences of this sample code for an identical CDR3. The chain recombines TRBV6-2 or TRBV6-3 with TRBJ1-5; D ambiguous. V shed 0 bases and J shed 9 bases, with 6 bases lying between them. Germline CDR1 and CDR2: MNHEY and SVGEGT. This CDR3 is 12 amino acids long. The CDR3 DNA reads TGTGCCAGCAGTTACTCTCGGAGGCCCCAGCATTTT. Translation: CASSYSRRPQHF.

The V and J genes are TRBV7-9 and TRBJ2-1; 10 bases are a match to TRBD1. Looked up from germline, CDR1 is SEHNR and CDR2 is FQNEAQ (reference sequence). The length of the CDR3 is 16 residues. The V and J ends lost 4 bases and 3 bases, in that order; junction bases with no gene match: 6. The CDR3 DNA reads as TGTGCCAGCAGCTCCCAGGGGACAGGGGTCTACAATGAGCAGTTCTTC. Protein sequence: CASSSQGTGVYNEQFF.

V gene TRBV2 combines with J gene TRBJ2-1; 7 nucleotides line up with TRBD1. Trimming took 6 bases from V and 9 from J; bases not matched to a gene: 8. CDR3 length equals 13 residues. Per the germline V gene, CDR1 is SNHLY and CDR2 is FYNNEI. CDR3 region: CASRWTGLGEQFF. In DNA, the CDR3 is TGTGCCAGCAGGTGGACAGGACTCGGTGAGCAGTTCTTC.

This rearrangement joins TRBV3-1 (or the pseudogene TRBV3-2) to TRBJ1-5; D is uncertain. The CDR3 runs 15 residues. V was trimmed by 0 bases and J by 6 bases, leaving 12 bases between them. Germline-derived CDR1 and CDR2 are LGHDT and YNNKEL (reference sequence). CDR3 loop: CASSQDFSKSQPQHF. The CDR3 DNA is TGTGCCAGCAGCCAAGATTTTAGTAAATCTCAGCCCCAGCATTTT.

The chain carries TRBV4-1 and TRBJ2-7; 7 bases align to TRBD1. V shed 4 bases, J shed 3 bases, and the junction held 9 bases outside the gene matches. The V gene's germline CDR1 is MGHRA and CDR2 YSYEKL. The CDR3 runs 15 residues. CDR3 DNA: TGCGCCAGCAGCCTGGACAGGTCCCAGTTCTACGAGCAGTACTTC. Its translation is CASSLDRSQFYEQYF.

J is TRBJ2-3 and V is TRBV5-1; TRBD2 might be the D (7 bases). Deletions cut 0 bases from V and 1 base from J, with 15 bases between. This CDR3 comprises 17 residues. CDR1 SGHRS and CDR2 YFSETQ come from the germline V gene. CDR3 sequence: CASSLASGAGGTDTQYF. The CDR3 nucleotides are TGCGCCAGCAGCTTGGCTTCAGGGGCGGGGGGCACAGATACGCAGTATTTT.

J is TRBJ2-3 and V is TRBV6-5; D remains ambiguous. The V and J ends lost 7 bases and 4 bases respectively, with 9 bases between them. Germline values: CDR1 MNHEY, CDR2 SVGAGI. This CDR3 comprises 12 residues. The CDR3 sequence: CASTPPADTQYF. Here the CDR3 DNA reads TGTGCCAGCACCCCACCAGCAGATACGCAGTATTTT.

About this clone: One end of the junction fails to match germline, which may point to a read error. The rearrangement joins TRBV20-1 to TRBJ2-5, with a weak D call TRBD2 (6 bases). Germline CDR1 is DFQATT and CDR2 is SNEGSKA (reference sequence). The CDR3 totals 11 residues. The CDR3 sequence is CSARDDGTPNF. CDR3 in DNA: TGCAGTGCTAGAGACGACGGGACTCCTAACTTC.

The chain couples TRBV6-5 to TRBJ1-2; 7 bases align to TRBD1. Germline V lookup: CDR1 MNHEY, CDR2 SVGAGI. V gave up 6 bases and J gave up 4 bases; unmatched junction bases: 5. CDR3 size: 13 residues. DNA of the CDR3: TGTGCCAGCAGCCCCCGGGACAGCTATGGCTACACCTTC. Encoded protein: CASSPRDSYGYTF.

The chain uses TRBV28 and TRBJ2-5, with 9 bases that match TRBD1. The CDR3 is 15 residues long. The trim removed 3 bases at V and 4 bases at J, leaving 6 bases unmatched. Germline V gene data show CDR1 as MDHEN and CDR2 as SYDVKM. DNA of the CDR3: TGTGCCAGCAGTTTGTATGGGACAGGGAGAGAGACCCAGTACTTC. Amino acid sequence: CASSLYGTGRETQYF.

The chain couples TRBV6-6 to TRBJ2-7, with no clear D. Trimming shortened V by 2 bases and J by 1 base, and 15 bases separated the two germline ends. The CDR3 sequence is 16 residues long. Germline V gene sequence: CDR1 MNHNY, CDR2 SVGAGI (reference sequence). CDR3 protein: CASSYGGASSSYEQYF. The CDR3 bases are TGTGCCAGCAGTTACGGCGGTGCCAGCTCATCCTACGAGCAGTACTTC.

This clone has just one count. This rearrangement joins TRBV4-2 to TRBJ2-7, with D possibly TRBD2 on 6 matching bases. V was pared by 0 bases and J by 5 bases, with 11 bases between. CDR1 is LGHNA and CDR2 is YNFKEQ in the germline V gene. This CDR3 has 14 amino acids. Here the CDR3 DNA reads TGTGCCAGCAGCCAAGATAGGGACTTGGACGAGCAGTACTTC. Its translation: CASSQDRDLDEQYF.

The V gene is TRBV5-1, the J gene TRBJ2-7; 14 bases are a match to TRBD2. Per germline, CDR1 SGHRS and CDR2 YFSETQ. The CDR3 sequence is 15 residues long. The V segment lost 5 bases and the J segment 9 bases; nucleotides outside the gene matches: 10. The CDR3, as DNA: TGCGCCAGCAGACCACCGGGACTAGCGGGAGACGGGCAGTACTTC. This encodes CASRPPGLAGDGQYF.

The V call is TRBV6-1, the J call TRBJ2-6; unclear D gene. Germline V gene sequence: CDR1 MNHNS, CDR2 SASEGT. The CDR3 spans 15 residues. Trimming shortened V by 2 bases and J by 3 bases, and 8 bases separated the two germline ends. CDR3 bases: TGTGCCAGCAGTGAAAAGAGAGGTGGGGCCAACGTCCTGACTTTC. This encodes CASSEKRGGANVLTF.

This sequence joins TRBV9 and TRBJ2-7; D perhaps matches TRBD2 (6 bases). The CDR3 runs to 14 residues. Germline CDR1 is SGDLS and CDR2 is YYNGEE. V was cut by 0 bases and J by 3 bases, with 10 bases left in between. As DNA, the CDR3 is TGTGCCAGCAGCGTAGAGGTCGGGGGCTACGAGCAGTACTTC. Protein product: CASSVEVGGYEQYF.